A single sample gave rise to the 9 T cell receptor beta chains below, sequenced in a study of T cell responses to AZD1222 COVID-19 vaccine. The repertoire was sequenced with immunoSEQ multiplex PCR; TCRdb's copy has only in-frame clones and lacks some. The sample holds some 150,000 clones, 80% to 95% seen once. The sequences come from peripheral blood, collected 28 days after the second AZD1222 dose. The receptors originated from an adult who received the AZD1222 COVID-19 vaccine.

V is TRBV30 and J is TRBJ1-1, with D perhaps matching TRBD1 (5 bases). V was trimmed by 1 base and J by 0 bases, leaving 12 bases between them. CDR3 size: 15 residues. In germline, CDR1 is GTSNPN, CDR2 SVGIG (reference sequence). CDR3 sequence: CAWSEVGTLNTEAFF. CDR3 in DNA: TGTGCCTGGAGTGAAGTAGGGACTTTGAACACTGAAGCTTTCTTT.

The chain joins TRBV24-1 to TRBJ1-2, with a weak D call TRBD1 (5 bases). Between the trimmed V and J ends, which lost 1 base and 3 bases, there was a span of 8 bases. Germline values: CDR1 KGHDR, CDR2 SFDVKD. The CDR3 loop spans 14 amino acids. CDR3 sequence reads: CATSDFSRDYGYTF. The DNA of the CDR3 is TGTGCCACCAGTGATTTTAGCAGGGACTATGGCTACACCTTC.

This chain uses TRBV5-4 with TRBJ2-3; D gene ambiguous. Germline V lookup: CDR1 SGHNT, CDR2 YYREEE (reference sequence). V lost 0 bases and J lost 0, with 8 bases in between. The CDR3 is 15 amino acids. CDR3 amino acids: CASSLDSKSTDTQYF. The CDR3 DNA is TGTGCCAGCAGCTTGGACAGCAAAAGCACAGATACGCAGTATTTT. Full variable domain (outside the CDR3, taken from reference TRBV5-4 and TRBJ2-3): ETGVTQSPTHLIKTRGQQVTLRCSSQSGHNTVSWYQQALGQGPQFIFQYYREEENGRGNFPPRFSGLQFPNYSSELNVNALELDDSALYLCASSLDSKSTDTQYFGPGTRLTVL.

The gene calls are TRBV19 and TRBJ1-4; TRBD1 matches 9 bases. V lost 4 bases, J lost 0 bases, and 3 bases stayed unmatched. The CDR3 covers 16 residues. CDR1 is LNHDA and CDR2 is SQIVND in the germline V gene (reference sequence). The CDR3 here is CASSTGQGATNEKLFF. DNA for the CDR3: TGTGCCAGTAGTACGGGACAGGGTGCAACTAATGAAAAACTGTTTTTT.

This chain connects TRBV29-1 to TRBJ2-1, with 14 nucleotides matching TRBD2. This CDR3 contains 16 residues. Germline V lookup: CDR1 SQVTM, CDR2 ANQGSEA. Unmatched junction bases numbered 6, after V lost 1 base and J lost 7 bases. CDR3: CSVEGGLAGDLNEQFF. In nucleotides, the CDR3 is TGCAGCGTTGAAGGGGGACTAGCGGGAGACTTGAATGAGCAGTTCTTC.

The chain joins TRBV2 to TRBJ2-2, with D unresolved. CDR3 length: 15 amino acids. Per germline, CDR1 SNHLY and CDR2 FYNNEI. Between the trimmed V and J ends, which lost 1 base and 1 base, there was a span of 7 bases. CDR3 in amino acids: CASSEVGGNTGELFF. The CDR3 coding sequence is TGTGCCAGCAGTGAAGTTGGCGGGAACACCGGGGAGCTGTTTTTT. Drawing the rest from reference TRBV2 and TRBJ2-2, the complete variable domain is EPEVTQTPSHQVTQMGQEVILRCVPISNHLYFYWYRQILGQKVEFLVSFYNNEISEKSEIFDDQFSVERPDGSNFTLKIRSTKLEDSAMYFCASSEVGGNTGELFFGEGSRLTVL.

V gene TRBV24-1 combines with J gene TRBJ2-2; D is possibly TRBD2 (5 bases). The V end lost 8 bases, the J end lost 0 bases, and 9 bases lay between the germline ends. Germline loops: CDR1 KGHDR, CDR2 SFDVKD. The CDR3 is made up of 14 amino acids. As DNA, the CDR3 is TGTGCCACCAAAGGTAGCGCGAACACCGGGGAGCTGTTTTTT. Its translation: CATKGSANTGELFF.

The gene calls are TRBV11-3 and TRBJ1-3, with D uncertain. Germline CDR1 and CDR2: SGHNT and YENEEA. The V and J ends lost 2 bases and 0 bases respectively, with 8 bases between them. CDR3 length equals 15 residues. The CDR3 DNA sequence: TGTGCCAGCAGCTTAAGGGCCGACTCTGGAAACACCATATATTTT. Amino acid sequence: CASSLRADSGNTIYF.

The rearrangement uses TRBV6-2 or TRBV6-3 and TRBJ2-4; 12 bases are shared with TRBD2. The CDR3 sequence is 14 residues long. CDR1 and CDR2 (germline): MNHEY, SVGEGT. The junction had 2 bases not matched to a gene; V was cut back by 4 bases and J by 7 bases. The CDR3 loop reads CASSSTSGRNIQYF. CDR3 nucleotide sequence: TGTGCCAGCAGTTCCACTAGCGGGAGGAACATTCAGTACTTC.